The 8 T cell receptor beta chains reported below all come from one sample, sequenced in a study of regulatory T cells in long-lasting Graves disease. The time point: persistent/refractory GD, antithyroid drugs over 5 years with positive TRAb. Generation of the TCR library employed RNA extracted from PBMCs. Building the TCR beta libraries relied on iRepertoire HTBI primers, and CDR3 regions underwent Arm-PCR. MiXCR, applied by TCRdb to the multiplex PCR reads, yields one record per CDR3 protein. The data contain 500,000 to 800,000 distinct CDR3 sequences, about 32% of them singletons. The specimen was peripheral blood mononuclear cells (PBMCs), collected when the disease was refractory, from a patient treated with antithyroid drugs. These receptors came from a female donor with Graves disease.

This chain uses TRBV7-9 with TRBJ1-6; 9 bases agree with TRBD1. V was pared by 1 base and J by 7 bases, with 2 bases of the junction left unmatched. The length of the CDR3 is 15 residues. Germline V gene lookup returns CDR1 SEHNR and CDR2 FQNEAQ (reference sequence). The CDR3: CASSLGGTGNSPLHF. CDR3 bases: TGTGCCAGCAGCTTAGGGGGGACAGGGAATTCACCCCTCCACTTT.

In this sample, this clonotype turned up a few times. The chain is built from TRBV25-1 and TRBJ1-6; D gene ambiguous. Deletions cut 3 bases from V and 0 bases from J, with 15 bases between. The CDR3 runs 18 residues. Germline V gene lookup returns CDR1 MGHDK and CDR2 SYGVNS. Here the CDR3 reads CASSERGGMSSYNSPLHF. CDR3 nucleotide sequence: TGTGCCAGCAGTGAGCGGGGAGGGATGAGCTCCTATAATTCACCCCTCCACTTT.

The chain joins TRBV27 to TRBJ2-7, with 15 bases identical to TRBD2. The CDR3 has 19 amino acids. The germline gives CDR1 MNHEY, CDR2 SMNVEV (reference sequence). Trimming at V came to 0 bases and at J to 6 bases, leaving 12 bases not matched to a gene. The CDR3 loop is CASSLSGTSGRLSPGEQYF. In DNA form, the CDR3 reads TGTGCCAGCAGTTTATCGGGGACTAGCGGGAGGTTAAGTCCGGGCGAGCAGTACTTC.

V gene TRBV19 combines with J gene TRBJ1-1, with 12 nucleotides matching TRBD1. After removal of 7 bases from V and 4 bases from J, the junction contained 10 bases not matched to a gene. The CDR3 has 16 amino acids. Germline-derived CDR1 and CDR2 are LNHDA and SQIVND (reference sequence). CDR3 protein: CASTRWGQGATTEAFF. The CDR3 DNA sequence: TGTGCCAGTACCCGATGGGGACAGGGGGCGACCACTGAAGCTTTCTTT.

In this sample, this clonotype turned up a few times. The chain carries TRBV11-2 and TRBJ1-1, with TRBD1 matching 9 bases. CDR3 length: 17 residues. Per germline, CDR1 SGHAT and CDR2 FQNNGV. J was trimmed by 1 base and V by 4 bases; bases with no gene match: 10. The CDR3 sequence: CASSYPPGTGWNTEAFF. The CDR3 region has the DNA TGTGCCAGCAGCTACCCTCCCGGGACAGGGTGGAACACTGAAGCTTTCTTT.

In its sample, this clonotype was seen a few times. The chain couples TRBV7-9 to TRBJ2-7, with a weak D call TRBD2 (5 bases). The CDR3 is 12 amino acids. Germline V gene lookup returns CDR1 SEHNR and CDR2 FQNEAQ (reference sequence). V lost 2 bases and J 5 bases, leaving 7 bases between the germline ends. Here the CDR3 DNA reads TGTGCCAGCAGCTTACATAGCGACGAGCAGTACTTC. Encoded protein: CASSLHSDEQYF.

This CDR3 is CASTPGGSATDTQYF. CDR3 nucleotide sequence: TGTGCCAGCACCCCGGGCGGGAGTGCTACAGATACGCAGTATTTT. V and J are TRBV9 and TRBJ2-3, with 7 bases matching TRBD2. The germline V gene encodes CDR1 SGDLS and CDR2 YYNGEE. The length of the CDR3 is 15 residues. The junction had 10 bases not matched to a gene; V was cut back by 6 bases and J by 3 bases.

This clonotype has a handful of counts. The V call is TRBV6-4, the J call TRBJ1-4; D is unclear. V was cut by 0 bases and J by 8 bases, with 10 bases left in between. This CDR3 spans 14 amino acids. Germline values: CDR1 MRHNA, CDR2 SNTAGT. CDR3 region: CASSDSGKWEKLFF. CDR3 nucleotide sequence: TGTGCCAGCAGTGACTCGGGGAAGTGGGAAAAACTGTTTTTT.